The clone carrying this T cell receptor beta chain appeared once. Its antigen is unidentified. In germline, CDR1 is SEHNR, CDR2 FQNEAQ (reference sequence). V trimming: 4 bases; J trimming: 1 base; junction bases outside the gene matches: 3. CDR3 length: 16 amino acids. This specimen belongs to a study of glioma-infiltrating T cells. General observations from the study: Above-expected tissue-blood divergence occurred in all gliomas, most in low-grade ones. Very few CDR3 sequences were shared between tissue and blood.

TCR alpha and beta CDR3 regions were amplified from RNA using iRepertoire nested multiplex PCR. Input was about 100-450 ng of tissue mRNA or PBMC total RNA. TCRdb fed the multiplex PCR reads into MiXCR, producing one record per CDR3 protein. The table lists about 190,000 distinct CDR3 sequences, around 32% of them singletons. The V call is TRBV7-9, the J call TRBJ2-7; 14 bases fit TRBD2. Sequenced material: glioma tissue, nonneoplastic brain tissue, or PBMCs (not recorded which). The TCR sequence derives from a human donor with low-grade glioma or glioblastoma, undergoing nonglioma brain surgery, or in good health (not recorded which). CDR3 residues: CASSWTSGGNSYEQYF. CDR3 nucleotide sequence: TGTGCCAGCAGCTGGACTAGCGGGGGGAATTCCTACGAGCAGTACTTC.